This TCR beta chain was obtained from a study of cytomegalovirus exposure and HLA in healthy donors. Across the study: The roughly 120 million unique TCR beta sequences, from about 170 million T cells, were found by an earlier analysis.

The CDR3 contains 16 residues. V lost 2 bases to trimming and J lost 0 bases; unmatched junction nucleotides: 7. CDR1 and CDR2 (germline): SGHTA, FQGNSA. Overall study results and limits: Reportedly, cytomegalovirus status was diagnosed with high sensitivity and specificity. According to the study, roughly 160 TCR beta chains were cytomegalovirus-associated.

At collection, donors were nominally healthy, but unrecorded immune exposures were probable. As for this clone: Its antigen remains unidentified.

13 Jbeta primers and 60 Vbeta primers were used for the PCR. Measured with immunoSEQ multiplex PCR; TCRdb has only the in-frame clones, and not every one. The specimen's table records approximately 100,000 clones. The V and J genes are TRBV7-2 and TRBJ2-7, with 7 bases aligning to TRBD1. This receptor was obtained from a man aged 45 to 65 in good health and CMV-seronegative. The sequencing sample was made of PBMCs. DNA of the CDR3: TGTGCCAGCAGCTTATCCGGGACAGTTACCTCCTACGAGCAGTACTTC. This gives the protein CASSLSGTVTSYEQYF.